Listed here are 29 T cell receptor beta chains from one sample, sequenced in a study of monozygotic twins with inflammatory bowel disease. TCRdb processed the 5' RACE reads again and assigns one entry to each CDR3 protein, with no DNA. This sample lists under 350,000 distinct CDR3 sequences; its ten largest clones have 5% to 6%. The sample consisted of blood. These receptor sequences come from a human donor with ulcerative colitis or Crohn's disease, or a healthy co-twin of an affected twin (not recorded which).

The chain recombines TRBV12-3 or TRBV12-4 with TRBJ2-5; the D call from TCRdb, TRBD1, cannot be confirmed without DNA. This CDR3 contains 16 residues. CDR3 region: CASRPRDSARSMAQYF.

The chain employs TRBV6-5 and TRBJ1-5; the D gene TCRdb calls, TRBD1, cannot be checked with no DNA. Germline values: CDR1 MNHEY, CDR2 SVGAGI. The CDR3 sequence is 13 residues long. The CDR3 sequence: CASSIRDNQPQHF.

The CDR3 loop reads CASSEDKSTDTQYF. The rearrangement uses TRBV9 and TRBJ2-3. Germline V lookup: CDR1 SGDLS, CDR2 YYNGEE. The CDR3 is 14 residues long.

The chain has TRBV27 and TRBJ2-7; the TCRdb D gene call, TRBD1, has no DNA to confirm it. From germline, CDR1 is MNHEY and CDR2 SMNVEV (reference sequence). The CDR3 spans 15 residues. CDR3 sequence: CASSFPDRVLYEQYF.

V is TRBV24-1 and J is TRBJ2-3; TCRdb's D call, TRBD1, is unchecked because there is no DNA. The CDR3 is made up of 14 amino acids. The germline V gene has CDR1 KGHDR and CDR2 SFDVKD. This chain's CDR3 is CATTPGQQTDTQYF.

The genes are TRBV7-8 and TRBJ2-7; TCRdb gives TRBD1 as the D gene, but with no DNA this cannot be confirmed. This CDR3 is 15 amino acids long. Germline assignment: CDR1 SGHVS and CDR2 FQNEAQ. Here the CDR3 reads CASSPDRSTTYEQYF.

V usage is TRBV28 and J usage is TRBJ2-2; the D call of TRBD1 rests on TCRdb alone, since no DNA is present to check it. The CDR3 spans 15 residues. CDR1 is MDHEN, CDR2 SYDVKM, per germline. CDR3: CASRRQGAYIGELFF.

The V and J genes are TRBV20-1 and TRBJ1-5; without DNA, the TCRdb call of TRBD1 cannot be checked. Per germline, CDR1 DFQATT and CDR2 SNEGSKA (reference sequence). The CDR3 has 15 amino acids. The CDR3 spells CSVPPGQGLNQPQHF.

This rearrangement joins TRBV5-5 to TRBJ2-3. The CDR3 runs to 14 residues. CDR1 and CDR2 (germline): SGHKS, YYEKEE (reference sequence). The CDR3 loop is CASSLGFYTDTQYF.

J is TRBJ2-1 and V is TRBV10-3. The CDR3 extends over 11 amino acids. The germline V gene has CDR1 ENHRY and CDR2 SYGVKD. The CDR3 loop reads CAIMTGFEQFF.

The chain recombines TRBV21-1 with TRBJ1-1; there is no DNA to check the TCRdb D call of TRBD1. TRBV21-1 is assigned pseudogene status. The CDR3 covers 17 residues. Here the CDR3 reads CASSGGKLDSGWTEAFF.

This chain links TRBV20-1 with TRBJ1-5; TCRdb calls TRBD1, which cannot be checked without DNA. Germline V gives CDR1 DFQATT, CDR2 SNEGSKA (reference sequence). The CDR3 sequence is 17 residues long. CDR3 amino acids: CSARRTGGYGGNQPQHF.

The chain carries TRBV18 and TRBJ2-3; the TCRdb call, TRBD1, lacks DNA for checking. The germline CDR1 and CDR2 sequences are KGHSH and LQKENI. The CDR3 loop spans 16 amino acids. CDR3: CASSPPRGTGVDTQYF.

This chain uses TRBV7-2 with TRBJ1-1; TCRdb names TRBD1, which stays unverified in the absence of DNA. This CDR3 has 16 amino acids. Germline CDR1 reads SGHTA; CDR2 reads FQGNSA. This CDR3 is CASSLAGGIQNTEAFF.

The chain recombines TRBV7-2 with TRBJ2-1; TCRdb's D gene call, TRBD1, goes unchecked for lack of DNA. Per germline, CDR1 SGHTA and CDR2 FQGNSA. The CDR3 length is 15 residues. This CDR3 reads CASSLAGGMYNEQFF. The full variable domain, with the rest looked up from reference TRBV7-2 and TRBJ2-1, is GAGVSQSPSNKVTEKGKDVELRCDPISGHTALYWYRQSLGQGLEFLIYFQGNSAPDKSGLPSDRFSAERTGGSVSTLTIQRTQQEDSAVYLCASSLAGGMYNEQFFGPGTRLTVL.

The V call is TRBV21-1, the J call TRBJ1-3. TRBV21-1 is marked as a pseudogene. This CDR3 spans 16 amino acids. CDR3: CASSLEVGRNGNTIYF.

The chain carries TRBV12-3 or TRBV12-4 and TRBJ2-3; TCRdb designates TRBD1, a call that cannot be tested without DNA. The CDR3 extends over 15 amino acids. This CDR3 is CASSFFRGWADTQYF.

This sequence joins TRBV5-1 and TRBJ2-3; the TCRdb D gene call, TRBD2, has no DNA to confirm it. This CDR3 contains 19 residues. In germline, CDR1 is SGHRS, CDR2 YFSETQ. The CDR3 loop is CASSPQGSSGSLFTDTQYF.

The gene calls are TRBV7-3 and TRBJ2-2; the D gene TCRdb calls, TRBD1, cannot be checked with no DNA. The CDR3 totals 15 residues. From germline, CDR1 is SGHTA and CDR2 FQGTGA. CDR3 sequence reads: CASSWRTGGTGELFF.

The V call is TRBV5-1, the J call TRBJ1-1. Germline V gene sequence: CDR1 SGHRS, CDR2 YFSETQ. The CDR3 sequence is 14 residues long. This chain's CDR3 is CASRSPTPNTEAFF.

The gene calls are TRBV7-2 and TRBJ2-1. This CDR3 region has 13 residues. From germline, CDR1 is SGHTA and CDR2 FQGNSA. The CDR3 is CASSLGSANEQFF.

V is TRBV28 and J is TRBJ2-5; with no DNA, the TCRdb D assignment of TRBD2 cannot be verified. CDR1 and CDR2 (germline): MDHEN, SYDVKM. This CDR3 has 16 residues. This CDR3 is CASTRAGTSGKETQYF.

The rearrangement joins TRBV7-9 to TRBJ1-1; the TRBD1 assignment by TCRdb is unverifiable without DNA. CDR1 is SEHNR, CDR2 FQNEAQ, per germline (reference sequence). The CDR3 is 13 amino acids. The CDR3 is CAGDDRSNTEAFF.

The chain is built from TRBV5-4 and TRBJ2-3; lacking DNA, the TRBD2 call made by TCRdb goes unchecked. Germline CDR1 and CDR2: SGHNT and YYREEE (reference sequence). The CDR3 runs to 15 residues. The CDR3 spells CASSDSGGAIDTQYF.

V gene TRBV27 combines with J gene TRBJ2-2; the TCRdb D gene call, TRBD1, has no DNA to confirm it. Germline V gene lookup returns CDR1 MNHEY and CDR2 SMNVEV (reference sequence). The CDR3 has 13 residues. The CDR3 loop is CASRQVRTGELFF.

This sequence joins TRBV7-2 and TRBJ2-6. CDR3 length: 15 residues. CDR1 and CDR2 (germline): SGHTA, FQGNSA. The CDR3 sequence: CASSLAFSGANVLTF.

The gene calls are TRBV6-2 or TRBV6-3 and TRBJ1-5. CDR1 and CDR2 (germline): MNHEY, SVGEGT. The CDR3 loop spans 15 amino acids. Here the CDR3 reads CASSYSGSPNQPQHF.

CDR3 protein: CASSLVGQGAFF. This chain uses TRBV7-2 with TRBJ1-1; TCRdb designates TRBD1, a call that cannot be tested without DNA. The CDR3 runs to 12 residues. Germline V CDR1 and CDR2: SGHTA, FQGNSA.

The CDR3 region is CASSPLSFAGGRQETQYF. The chain combines TRBV18 with TRBJ2-5; TCRdb's D gene call, TRBD2, goes unchecked for lack of DNA. CDR1 and CDR2 (germline): KGHSH, LQKENI. The CDR3 sequence is 18 residues long.